This T cell receptor beta chain was recorded in a study of T-cell reconstitution after alpha-beta-depleted transplantation in children. This clonotype was found a few times. Unique molecular identifiers were incorporated when the TCRbeta library was constructed. TCRdb re-analysed the PCR reads in MiXCR, keeping a single row per CDR3 protein. The table shows 250,000 to 350,000 distinct CDR3 sequences, with approximately 9.8% occurring only once. The CDR3 covers 13 residues. Germline CDR1 reads SEHNR; CDR2 reads FQNEAQ (reference sequence). V lost 5 bases and J lost 8, with 15 bases in between. Sequences were derived from PBMCs from the stem cell graft donor, sampled from the stem cell graft. The receptor was isolated from a human donor who donated a stem cell graft to a child with SCID. The chain employs TRBV7-9 and TRBJ1-1; no reliable D call. As DNA, the CDR3 is TGTGCCAGCAGCCTCCTCGGAGAAGGCGAAGCTTTCTTT. Translation gives CASSLLGEGEAFF.